This TCR beta chain was observed in a study of T cells in Graves' hyperthyroidism and ophthalmopathy. As for the study in general: Staff took peripheral blood when the initial diagnosis was made, before any treatment began.

After removal of 6 bases from V and 4 bases from J, the junction contained 8 bases not matched to a gene. The CDR3 sequence is 16 residues long. Looked up from germline, CDR1 is GTSNPN and CDR2 is SVGIG (reference sequence). Every diagnosis used clinical symptoms, serum thyroxine and TRAb, thyroid ultrasound and orbital computed tomography. Isolation of PBMCs was performed on around 10 ml fresh peripheral blood. Using RNA transcripts as the source, TCR beta CDR3 regions were amplified. The HTBI primer set was used in a first-round RT-PCR of the TCR CDR3. TCRdb re-called the multiplex PCR reads through MiXCR, storing one row per CDR3 protein. The table has under 650,000 distinct CDR3 sequences, around 15% seen once.

This receptor was obtained from a woman between 25 and 40 years old with Graves' hyperthyroidism. The sequenced sample was blood. V is TRBV30 and J is TRBJ2-2; 13 bases align to TRBD2. The CDR3 reads CACAQGLAGFTGELFF. The DNA for the CDR3 is TGTGCCTGCGCCCAGGGACTAGCGGGATTCACCGGGGAGCTGTTTTTT.